The 6 T cell receptor beta chains presented below share a single source sample, sequenced in a study of vaccination and CD4 T cells after COVID-19. Treatment given: roughly 11-day PBMC culture with coronavirus spike peptide pools or control peptides (ViraFEST assay). Sequencing of DNA taken from cultured CD4+ T cells relied on the Oncomine TCR Beta short-read assay. Each CDR3 protein gets one entry after TCRdb re-called the PCR reads with MiXCR. Among 8,000 to 10,000 distinct CDR3 sequences listed, about 59% were seen once. These receptors are not linked to any known antigen. The specimen was CD4+ T cells from blood, cultured in vitro. These TCRs come from a human donor who had recovered from COVID-19.

CDR3 protein: CATSDRSSTSGSGGDEQFF. CDR3 in DNA: TGTGCCACCAGTGACCGGTCCTCGACTAGCGGGTCCGGCGGGGATGAGCAGTTCTTC. J is TRBJ2-1 and V is TRBV24-1, with 10 bases lining up with TRBD2. CDR3 length: 19 amino acids. Germline loops: CDR1 KGHDR, CDR2 SFDVKD. The V segment lost 4 bases and the J segment 8 bases; nucleotides outside the gene matches: 19.

The V call is TRBV19, the J call TRBJ2-2; D ambiguous. V dropped 5 bases and J dropped 4 bases, with 8 bases sitting between them. The CDR3 spans 13 residues. Germline values: CDR1 LNHDA, CDR2 SQIVND (reference sequence). CDR3 sequence (DNA): TGTGCCAGTAGTTTCACCAGCACCGGGGAGCTGTTTTTT. This encodes CASSFTSTGELFF. Supplemented by reference TRBV19 and TRBJ2-2, the full variable domain reads DGGITQSPKYLFRKEGQNVTLSCEQNLNHDAMYWYRQDPGQGLRLIYYSQIVNDFQKGDIAEGYSVSREKKESFPLTVTSAQKNPTAFYLCASSFTSTGELFFGEGSRLTVL.

The rearrangement joins TRBV20-1 to TRBJ2-3; TRBD2 aligns across 8 bases. The CDR3 is 14 residues long. Germline trimming cut 2 bases from V and 2 bases from J; bases unmatched to any gene: 3. The germline V gene has CDR1 DFQATT and CDR2 SNEGSKA (reference sequence). CDR3 nucleotides: TGCAGTGCTAGAACAGCGGGAGACACAGATACGCAGTATTTT. The encoded protein is CSARTAGDTDTQYF.

This clonotype was found a few times. The J gene is TRBJ1-2, the V gene TRBV19, with D hard to call. V lost 1 base, J lost 7 bases, and 13 bases lay in between. The germline CDR1 and CDR2 sequences are LNHDA and SQIVND (reference sequence). CDR3 length: 14 amino acids. The CDR3 spells CASSIGEHPTGYTF. DNA of the CDR3: TGTGCCAGTAGTATAGGTGAACATCCAACTGGCTACACCTTC.

The table lists this clonotype with a few counts. The genes are TRBV20-1 and TRBJ1-1, with D uncertain. The CDR3 sequence is 15 residues long. Trimming stripped 4 bases from V and 0 bases from J, with 15 bases between. Germline CDR1 is DFQATT and CDR2 is SNEGSKA (reference sequence). The CDR3 is CSATKGSRVNTEAFF. Written as DNA, the CDR3 is TGCAGTGCTACTAAAGGGAGTAGGGTGAACACTGAAGCTTTCTTT.

This clonotype has more than one count but fewer than ten. This rearrangement joins TRBV4-2 to TRBJ2-7; TRBD2 might be the D (5 bases). Germline V gives CDR1 LGHNA, CDR2 YNFKEQ. This CDR3 is 15 amino acids long. Trimming stripped 1 base from V and 6 bases from J, with 16 bases between. CDR3 in DNA: TGTGCCAGCAGCCAAGTAACTAGTGAACCTGGCGAGCAGTACTTC. Translation: CASSQVTSEPGEQYF.